The present T cell receptor beta chain was sequenced within a study of CXCR3-negative and CXCR3-positive naive CD8 T cells. General study findings and limits: Similar levels of surface CD5 were seen between naive subsets; TCR strength was inferred from TRB CDR3 properties. Comparably high diversity marked both naive subsets, whereas memory CD8+ cells had much lower diversity. CXCR3 levels fell partly with cryopreservation; most assays relied on fresh PBMCs.

On this clonotype itself: The antigen remains unidentified.

A CD45RO-CCR7+CD27+CD95- profile was what naive CD8+ T cells displayed. The TRB cDNA libraries were prepared by 5' RACE with UMI labels. TCRdb derives one entry per CDR3 protein from the 5' RACE reads, leaving out DNA. This listing includes some 50,000 distinct CDR3 sequences. Germline CDR1 is SGHTA and CDR2 is FQGTGA. This CDR3 is 13 amino acids long. The sequenced sample was naive CXCR3- CD8+ T cells from blood. Subset noted: CD45RO-CCR7+CD27+CD95- naive CD8+ T cells lacking CXCR3 (TNR3-). The sequence was collected from a human donor in good health. Some clones in this sample may be carry-over from other donors' samples. The chain combines TRBV7-3 with TRBJ1-2; the TCRdb D gene call, TRBD1, has no DNA to confirm it. CDR3 protein: CASSPGLGYGYTF.